These T cell receptor beta chains were read from a single sample in a study of post-analysis software for immune sequencing data. TCRdb reanalysed the PCR reads using MiXCR and keeps one entry per CDR3 protein. In the table there are roughly 410,000 distinct CDR3 sequences, 30% to 45% of which are singletons. The sequenced material came from blood. Every receptor here comes from a girl between 10 and 17 years old with multiple sclerosis. Each CDR3 is given with its conserved first and last residue. The order of the fields is D gene, J gene, V gene, clone size, CDR3 protein, CDR3 DNA. D genes are given only for firm matches. Clone sizes are given selectively: once, few, many, or a class where the clone is expanded.

>TRBD1|TRBJ1-1|TRBV7-3|NA
CASSFKVQGANTEAFF
TGTGCCAGCAGCTTCAAGGTCCAGGGGGCCAACACTGAAGCTTTCTTT
>TRBD2|TRBJ2-1|TRBV9|NA
CASSVELGLATNEQFF
TGTGCCAGCAGCGTAGAGCTGGGACTAGCGACCAATGAGCAGTTCTTC
>NA|TRBJ1-5|TRBV20-1|NA
CSARDWKGRAQPQHF
TGCAGTGCTAGAGATTGGAAGGGACGGGCTCAGCCCCAGCATTTT
>TRBD2|TRBJ2-5|TRBV7-7|few
CASSPIGGLAEMARETQYF
TGTGCTAGCAGCCCGATAGGGGGACTAGCTGAGATGGCGCGAGAGACCCAGTACTTC
>TRBD1|TRBJ2-3|TRBV6-1|NA
CASSKTGGMQTGALSTDTQYF
TGTGCCAGCAGTAAAACAGGGGGGATGCAGACGGGAGCCCTGAGCACAGATACGCAGTATTTT
>NA|TRBJ2-7|TRBV6-5|few
CASSMDTYPDEQYF
TGTGCCAGCAGTATGGACACCTACCCCGACGAGCAGTACTTC
>TRBD2|TRBJ2-7|TRBV5-6|few
CASSSGGQGNYEQYF
TGTGCCAGCAGCTCGGGAGGGCAGGGGAACTACGAGCAGTACTTC
>NA|TRBJ2-5|TRBV5-1|few
CASSSPGEETQYF
TGCGCCAGCAGCTCTCCAGGGGAAGAGACCCAGTACTTC
>NA|TRBJ2-6|TRBV20-1|few
CSVPNTDSGANVLTF
TGCAGTGTACCTAATACAGACTCTGGGGCCAACGTCCTGACTTTC
>TRBD1|TRBJ2-3|TRBV12-3/TRBV12-4|few
CASSPPGGSSTDTQYF
TGTGCCAGCAGCCCCCCAGGGGGCTCTAGCACAGATACGCAGTATTTT
>NA|TRBJ2-3|TRBV11-2|NA
CASRPTGDSTDTQYF
TGTGCCAGCAGGCCCACTGGCGATAGCACAGATACGCAGTATTTT
>TRBD1|TRBJ1-1|TRBV7-9|NA
CASSLTGAYPNTEAFF
TGTGCCAGCAGCTTAACAGGGGCCTACCCGAACACTGAAGCTTTCTTT
>NA|TRBJ1-2|TRBV30|once
CAWSGRDVSPYGYTF
TGTGCCTGGAGTGGCCGGGACGTGTCCCCCTATGGCTACACCTTC
>NA|TRBJ2-1|TRBV4-1|NA
CASSQRGLPGNEQFF
TGCGCCAGCAGCCAACGGGGGCTACCCGGGAATGAGCAGTTCTTC